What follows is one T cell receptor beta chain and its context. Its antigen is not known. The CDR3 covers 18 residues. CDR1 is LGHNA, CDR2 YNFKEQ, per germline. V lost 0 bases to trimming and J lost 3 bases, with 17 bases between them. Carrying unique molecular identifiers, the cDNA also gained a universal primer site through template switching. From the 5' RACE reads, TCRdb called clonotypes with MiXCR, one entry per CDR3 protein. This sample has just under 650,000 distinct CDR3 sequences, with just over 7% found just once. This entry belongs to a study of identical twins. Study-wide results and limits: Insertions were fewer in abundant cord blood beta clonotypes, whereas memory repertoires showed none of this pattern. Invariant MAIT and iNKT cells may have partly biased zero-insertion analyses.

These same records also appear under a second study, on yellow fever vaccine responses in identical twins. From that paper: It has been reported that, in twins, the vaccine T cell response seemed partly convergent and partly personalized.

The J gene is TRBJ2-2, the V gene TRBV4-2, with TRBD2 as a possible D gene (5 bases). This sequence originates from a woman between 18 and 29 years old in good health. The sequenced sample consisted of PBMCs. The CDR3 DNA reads TGTGCCAGCAGCCAAGAGGCCGACGGGCTAGCATACACCGGGGAGCTGTTTTTT. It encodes CASSQEADGLAYTGELFF.